This entry lists 9 T cell receptor beta chains sequenced from one sample in a study of T cell changes during pregnancy in multiple sclerosis. Measured with immunoSEQ multiplex PCR; TCRdb has only the in-frame clones, and not every one. Here the sample spans over 40,000 clones, roughly 90% being singletons. This specimen consisted of peripheral blood, obtained in the second trimester of pregnancy. The receptors shown here come from a female donor in good health, enrolled as a control in a pregnancy study.

The gene calls are TRBV6-1 and TRBJ2-3; 8 bases line up with TRBD2. CDR3 size: 15 residues. The germline V gene encodes CDR1 MNHNS and CDR2 SASEGT. V lost 2 bases and J lost 0; bases outside the gene matches: 1. CDR3 bases: TGTGCCAGCAGTGAAATAGCGGGGAGCACAGATACGCAGTATTTT. Translated, it gives CASSEIAGSTDTQYF.

The chain carries TRBV29-1 and TRBJ2-7, with a weak D call TRBD2 (5 bases). This CDR3 contains 13 residues. Trimming stripped 4 bases from V and 2 bases from J, with 12 bases between. Germline assignment: CDR1 SQVTM and CDR2 ANQGSEA. DNA of the CDR3: TGCAGCGTTGTTTCAGAGGGAGCCTACGAGCAGTACTTC. Its translation: CSVVSEGAYEQYF.

The rearrangement uses TRBV19 and TRBJ1-3, with a possible D match to TRBD1 (5 bases). Trimming took off 6 bases at V and 2 bases at J, with 14 bases between the two ends. Germline V gene lookup returns CDR1 LNHDA and CDR2 SQIVND (reference sequence). The CDR3 length is 15 residues. DNA of the CDR3: TGTGCCAGTAGGGCTCAGGGTTTCCCTGGAAACACCATATATTTT. Translated: CASRAQGFPGNTIYF.

This clone showed up just once. The J gene is TRBJ2-7, the V gene TRBV7-9; 8 bases map to TRBD1. The CDR3 spans 13 residues. Germline assignment: CDR1 SEHNR and CDR2 FQNEAQ (reference sequence). With V trimmed by 8 bases and J by 5 bases, 8 bases remained unmatched. CDR3 in amino acids: CASVGQGAHEQYF. CDR3 nucleotides: TGTGCCAGCGTGGGCCAGGGGGCCCACGAGCAGTACTTC. Full variable domain (outside the CDR3, taken from reference TRBV7-9 and TRBJ2-7): DTGVSQNPRHKITKRGQNVTFRCDPISEHNRLYWYRQTLGQGPEFLTYFQNEAQLEKSRLLSDRFSAERPKGSFSTLEIQRTEQGDSAMYLCASVGQGAHEQYFGPGTRLTVT.

This clone has only a few counts. The V gene is TRBV30, the J gene TRBJ1-1, with D perhaps TRBD1 (6 bases). V was cut by 6 bases and J by 1 base, with 9 bases left in between. CDR1 and CDR2 (germline): GTSNPN, SVGIG (reference sequence). The CDR3 contains 12 residues. The CDR3 region is CACRRGNTEAFF. The CDR3 region has the DNA TGTGCCTGTCGCAGGGGGAACACTGAAGCTTTCTTT.

The gene calls are TRBV2 and TRBJ2-2, with D maybe TRBD1 (5 bases). Trimming removed 6 bases at V and 6 bases at J, with 11 bases between. The CDR3 spans 13 residues. CDR1 is SNHLY, CDR2 FYNNEI, per germline. Here the CDR3 DNA reads TGTGCCAGCAGCCTACAAGGGGCCGGGGAGCTGTTTTTT. Translated, it gives CASSLQGAGELFF.

This clone was seen a single time. This chain joins TRBV5-1 and TRBJ2-5, with TRBD2 identical over 7 bases. Germline CDR1 is SGHRS and CDR2 is YFSETQ. The CDR3 extends over 15 amino acids. Trimming cost V 1 base and J 4 bases; bases outside gene matches: 7. CDR3 sequence: CASSLSGGKGETQYF. Here the CDR3 DNA reads TGCGCCAGCAGCTTGTCCGGGGGGAAAGGAGAGACCCAGTACTTC.

This clone has a handful of counts. The V call is TRBV10-2, the J call TRBJ2-3; TRBD2 aligns across 15 bases. Germline CDR1 WSHSY, CDR2 SAAADI. V shed 5 bases, J shed 2 bases, and the junction held 11 bases outside the gene matches. The length of the CDR3 is 19 residues. The CDR3 DNA reads as TGCGCCAGCAGTCCCCGGACTAGCGGGGGGGCGTACGTCACAGATACGCAGTATTTT. As protein: CASSPRTSGGAYVTDTQYF.

J is TRBJ2-7 and V is TRBV5-1; 7 bases line up with TRBD1. The ends lost 0 bases at V and 7 bases at J; junction bases unmatched: 4. This CDR3 has 13 residues. Germline assignment: CDR1 SGHRS and CDR2 YFSETQ. For the CDR3, the DNA is TGCGCCAGCAGCTTGGAGACAGGGCTAGAGCAGTACTTC. Protein: CASSLETGLEQYF. The full variable domain, its missing parts supplied by reference TRBV5-1 and TRBJ2-7, is KAGVTQTPRYLIKTRGQQVTLSCSPISGHRSVSWYQQTPGQGLQFLFEYFSETQRNKGNFPGRFSGRQFSNSRSEMNVSTLELGDSALYLCASSLETGLEQYFGPGTRLTVT.